This T cell receptor beta chain was observed in a study of T cells in Graves' hyperthyroidism and ophthalmopathy. RNA transcripts served as the template for amplifying TCR beta CDR3 regions. HTBI primers were used for first-round RT-PCR of the TCR CDR3. TCRdb reprocessed the multiplex PCR reads via MiXCR and lists one record per CDR3 protein. The data contain about 540,000 distinct CDR3 sequences, about 43% of them singletons. CDR1 and CDR2 from the germline V gene are SGHVS and FQNEAQ. This CDR3 is built from 13 residues. V was pared by 5 bases and J by 12 bases, with 14 bases between. The chain uses TRBV7-8 and TRBJ2-6; D is undetermined. Material: peripheral blood or thyroid tissue (not recorded which). This sequence originates from a young woman with Graves' hyperthyroidism. The CDR3 region is CASSGVLTRVLTF. The DNA for the CDR3 is TGTGCCAGCAGCGGGGTCCTGACTCGCGTCCTGACTTTC.